These 23 T cell receptor beta chains originate from one sample sequenced in a study of Tregs in tolerant kidney transplant recipients. What these receptors recognize is not known. Here immunoSEQ multiplex PCR was the method, and the copy in TCRdb shows in-frame clones only, minus some. Altogether approximately 8,700 clones are present, about half being singletons, with the ten largest covering 5% to 6.5%. The sample comprised CD4+ T cells from blood cultured with allogeneic cells. These receptors were collected from a human donor in good health.

In its sample, this clone was seen a few times. This sequence joins TRBV9 and TRBJ2-3, with a tentative D call TRBD1 (5 bases). Germline V gene data show CDR1 as SGDLS and CDR2 as YYNGEE. The ends were cut back, 2 bases at V and 7 bases at J, with 17 bases in the middle. The CDR3 totals 15 residues. In DNA form, the CDR3 reads TGTGCCAGCAGCGTGGGGCGGAGAGGCTATAATACGCAGTATTTT. Translation: CASSVGRRGYNTQYF.

The rearrangement joins TRBV6-6 to TRBJ1-2; no clear D. This CDR3 comprises 14 residues. Trimming removed 0 bases from V and 2 bases from J, with 7 bases in between. Germline V gives CDR1 MNHNY, CDR2 SVGAGI (reference sequence). The CDR3 loop is CASSYSHGNYGYTF. The CDR3, as DNA: TGTGCCAGCAGTTACTCGCATGGGAACTATGGCTACACCTTC.

V usage is TRBV2 and J usage is TRBJ1-5, with 7 bases fitting TRBD1. Germline CDR1 SNHLY, CDR2 FYNNEI. V was pared by 7 bases and J by 7 bases, with 4 bases of the junction left unmatched. CDR3 length: 12 amino acids. CDR3 in amino acids: CASKGAEQPQHF. The CDR3 nucleotides read TGTGCCAGCAAGGGGGCTGAACAGCCCCAGCATTTT. The full variable domain, its missing parts supplied by reference TRBV2 and TRBJ1-5, is EPEVTQTPSHQVTQMGQEVILRCVPISNHLYFYWYRQILGQKVEFLVSFYNNEISEKSEIFDDQFSVERPDGSNFTLKIRSTKLEDSAMYFCASKGAEQPQHFGDGTRLSIL.

This clone is labeled as medium-sized (0.01 to 0.1%). The chain joins TRBV11-2 to TRBJ1-5; 7 bases match TRBD1. V lost 0 bases to trimming and J lost 7 bases; unmatched junction nucleotides: 6. This CDR3 comprises 15 residues. The germline CDR1 and CDR2 sequences are SGHAT and FQNNGV. In DNA form, the CDR3 reads TGTGCCAGCAGCTTAGAAAGGGGGCCGGGACAGCCCCAGCATTTT. This gives the protein CASSLERGPGQPQHF. The full variable domain, completed using reference TRBV11-2 and TRBJ1-5, is EAGVAQSPRYKIIEKRQSVAFWCNPISGHATLYWYQQILGQGPKLLIQFQNNGVVDDSQLPKDRFSAERLKGVDSTLKIQPAKLEDSAVYLCASSLERGPGQPQHFGDGTRLSIL.

The chain joins TRBV6-5 to TRBJ2-7; 11 nucleotides line up with TRBD1. With V trimmed by 10 bases and J by 6 bases, 8 bases remained unmatched. CDR1 is MNHEY and CDR2 is SVGAGI in the germline V gene. The length of the CDR3 is 13 residues. The CDR3 protein is CAISGTGGTEQYF. In DNA form, the CDR3 reads TGTGCCATATCCGGGACAGGGGGGACCGAGCAGTACTTC.

This clone was seen more than once but under ten times. V gene TRBV7-2 combines with J gene TRBJ2-7, with TRBD1 matching over 8 bases. The CDR3 consists of 15 residues. J lost 2 bases, V lost 5 bases, and 8 bases had no gene match. The germline V gene encodes CDR1 SGHTA and CDR2 FQGNSA. The DNA for the CDR3 is TGTGCCAGCAGCACGACCGGGACAGGCGCCTACGAGCAGTACTTC. Its protein is CASSTTGTGAYEQYF.

The chain couples TRBV11-3 to TRBJ1-2, with D maybe TRBD1 (6 bases). Germline CDR1 reads SGHNT; CDR2 reads YENEEA. There are 14 residues in the CDR3. V was pared by 5 bases and J by 6 bases, with 16 bases between. The CDR3: CASSPGASHHGYTF. Here the CDR3 DNA reads TGTGCCAGCAGCCCAGGGGCCTCACACCATGGCTACACCTTC.

This chain links TRBV5-6 with TRBJ2-2, with D unresolved. Trimming left V 2 bases short and J 1 base short, with 6 bases between. The CDR3 consists of 14 residues. The germline V gene has CDR1 SGHDT and CDR2 YYEEEE. CDR3 region: CASSLWLNTGELFF. The CDR3 coding sequence is TGTGCCAGCAGCTTATGGTTGAACACCGGGGAGCTGTTTTTT.

V gene TRBV4-2 combines with J gene TRBJ1-1, with TRBD1 matching 9 bases. V lost 5 bases and J lost 8; bases outside the gene matches: 9. Germline CDR1 reads LGHNA; CDR2 reads YNFKEQ. This CDR3 is 14 amino acids long. The DNA of the CDR3 is TGTGCCAGCAGCTCATTCCGGGACAGGGAGGAAGCTTTCTTT. It translates to CASSSFRDREEAFF.

The rearrangement uses TRBV30 and TRBJ1-2; 8 bases are shared with TRBD1. Germline V CDR1 and CDR2: GTSNPN, SVGIG (reference sequence). Losses at the gene ends were 2 bases for V and 4 bases for J; bases not matched to a gene: 12. CDR3 length: 16 amino acids. DNA of the CDR3: TGTGCCTGGAGTCGACAGGGGCCCCCATGGGGCTATGGCTACACCTTC. Translation: CAWSRQGPPWGYGYTF.

The chain has TRBV28 and TRBJ2-4; the D gene is possibly TRBD1 (5 bases). V was cut by 4 bases and J by 1 base, with 17 bases left in between. From germline, CDR1 is MDHEN and CDR2 SYDVKM. The CDR3 is 17 amino acids. CDR3 sequence (DNA): TGTGCCAGCAGTTCGAAACTGGGGCTCGGTGCCAAAAACATTCAGTACTTC. It codes for CASSSKLGLGAKNIQYF. Full variable domain (outside the CDR3, taken from reference TRBV28 and TRBJ2-4): DVKVTQSSRYLVKRTGEKVFLECVQDMDHENMFWYRQDPGLGLRLIYFSYDVKMKEKGDIPEGYSVSREKKERFSLILESASTNQTSMYLCASSSKLGLGAKNIQYFGAGTRLSVL.

The gene calls are TRBV7-2 and TRBJ2-7, with a weak D call TRBD1 (6 bases). The length of the CDR3 is 14 residues. Germline V gene data show CDR1 as SGHTA and CDR2 as FQGNSA. V was shortened by 4 bases and J by 5 bases, with 15 bases between the two germline ends. The CDR3 DNA reads as TGTGCCAGCAGCTCACTGCTTACAGGGAACGAGCAGTACTTC. Encoded protein: CASSSLLTGNEQYF.

This clone is medium-sized. This chain connects TRBV11-2 to TRBJ1-1; TRBD1 might be the D (5 bases). In germline, CDR1 is SGHAT, CDR2 FQNNGV. The CDR3 extends over 12 amino acids. Trimming shortened V by 5 bases and J by 11 bases, and 15 bases separated the two germline ends. The CDR3 DNA is TGTGCCAGCAGCCCACTGGGGCTTCTGGCTTTCTTT. Its protein is CASSPLGLLAFF.

V is TRBV7-6 and J is TRBJ2-3; 9 positions match TRBD2. CDR3 length equals 15 residues. The germline CDR1 and CDR2 sequences are SGHVS and FNYEAQ. The J segment lost 5 bases and the V segment lost 6 bases, leaving 9 bases of the junction unmatched. Here the CDR3 DNA reads TGTGCCAGCAGGTACGGGACTAGCCAAGGAGATACGCAGTATTTT. Its translation is CASRYGTSQGDTQYF.

This clone was recorded a few times. The chain has TRBV18 and TRBJ2-7, with 8 nucleotides matching TRBD2. This CDR3 region has 14 residues. Germline-derived CDR1 and CDR2 are KGHSH and LQKENI. Trimming cost V 6 bases and J 2 bases; bases outside gene matches: 6. The CDR3 coding sequence is TGTGCCAGCTCCCCGGGGGGGAAAACCTACGAGCAGTACTTC. This sequence encodes CASSPGGKTYEQYF.

V usage is TRBV10-3 and J usage is TRBJ1-2, with TRBD1 identical over 8 bases. The CDR3 is 14 residues long. Trimming cost V 6 bases and J 8 bases; bases outside gene matches: 11. The germline V gene has CDR1 ENHRY and CDR2 SYGVKD. The CDR3 here is CAIRSLQGEEGYTF. In DNA, the CDR3 is TGTGCCATCAGATCGTTACAGGGGGAAGAGGGCTACACCTTC.

The chain couples TRBV6-6 to TRBJ2-7; 7 bases fit TRBD1. This CDR3 has 12 residues. From germline, CDR1 is MNHNY and CDR2 SVGAGI (reference sequence). Unmatched junction bases numbered 6, after V lost 8 bases and J lost 5 bases. The CDR3 protein is CASSRGSNEQYF. The CDR3 DNA sequence: TGTGCCAGCTCCAGGGGGTCCAACGAGCAGTACTTC.

This clone is labeled medium-sized (0.01 to 0.1%). The chain has TRBV11-2 and TRBJ1-2, with D unresolved. Germline-derived CDR1 and CDR2 are SGHAT and FQNNGV. V shed 2 bases and J shed 4 bases, with 5 bases lying between them. The CDR3 loop spans 12 amino acids. The CDR3 here is CASSLLGYGYTF. Written as DNA, the CDR3 is TGTGCCAGCAGCTTATTAGGCTATGGCTACACCTTC. The variable domain in full, with the rest retrieved from reference TRBV11-2 and TRBJ1-2, is EAGVAQSPRYKIIEKRQSVAFWCNPISGHATLYWYQQILGQGPKLLIQFQNNGVVDDSQLPKDRFSAERLKGVDSTLKIQPAKLEDSAVYLCASSLLGYGYTFGSGTRLTVV.

The V and J genes are TRBV29-1 and TRBJ2-6; D may be TRBD1 (5 bases). From germline, CDR1 is SQVTM and CDR2 ANQGSEA. This CDR3 has 16 residues. V lost 6 bases to trimming and J lost 0 bases, with 15 bases between them. DNA of the CDR3: TGCAGCGTGGCCGACAGAATCACCTCTGGGGCCAACGTCCTGACTTTC. Protein sequence: CSVADRITSGANVLTF.

The gene calls are TRBV6-5 and TRBJ2-7; 8 bases fit TRBD1. The V segment lost 5 bases and the J segment 5 bases; nucleotides outside the gene matches: 5. The germline gives CDR1 MNHEY, CDR2 SVGAGI. CDR3 size: 13 residues. CDR3 residues: CASSTTTGDEQYF. The CDR3 bases are TGTGCCAGCAGTACAACGACAGGGGACGAGCAGTACTTC.

This rearrangement joins TRBV27 to TRBJ1-6, with D perhaps TRBD1 (5 bases). CDR3 size: 13 residues. Per the germline V gene, CDR1 is MNHEY and CDR2 is SMNVEV (reference sequence). Trimming took off 3 bases at V and 11 bases at J, with 11 bases between the two ends. The CDR3 DNA reads as TGTGCCAGCAGTTTGGCCTTGGGGGCACCCCTCCACTTT. Amino acids: CASSLALGAPLHF.

The rearrangement links TRBV30 to TRBJ2-4; 8 nucleotides line up with TRBD2. The junction had 10 bases not matched to a gene; V was cut back by 5 bases and J by 4 bases. The germline gives CDR1 GTSNPN, CDR2 SVGIG (reference sequence). The CDR3 has 15 amino acids. CDR3 amino acids: CAWRTSGLLKNIQYF. The CDR3 DNA is TGTGCCTGGCGAACTAGCGGCCTTTTGAAAAACATTCAGTACTTC.

The J gene is TRBJ2-7, the V gene TRBV11-3; TRBD2 might be the D (6 bases). The CDR3 consists of 13 residues. The ends were cut back, 6 bases at V and 3 bases at J, with 12 bases in the middle. The germline CDR1 and CDR2 sequences are SGHNT and YENEEA. In DNA, the CDR3 is TGTGCCAGCAGTGGGGCGGGATTCTACGAGCAGTACTTC. This sequence encodes CASSGAGFYEQYF.